The T cell receptor beta chain described here comes from a study of cytotoxic CD8 clonotypes in ibrutinib-treated CLL (dated by TCRdb to the early 2020s). For the study in its entirety: The cohort had about ten relapsed/refractory and more than 14 treatment-naive patients; approximately 17 were IGHV unmutated. Partial responses were observed in about 25 patients and complete responses in 2; after a median follow-up of around 68 months, remission was maintained in 14 patients and progression was observed in about twelve. Samples at response were collected after a median of 12 months of treatment, with a range of 6 to 36 months. Samples averaged about 260,000 productive templates and roughly 86,000 productive rearrangements. Of the 70 to 100 people in the trial, 26 had longitudinal samples available. Cryopreserved peripheral blood mononuclear cells were obtained before treatment, at response, and at either sustained remission or disease progression. Study-wide conclusions, independent of this receptor: Clonality rose at ibrutinib response, remained stable during sustained remission, and dropped back toward baseline at progression. Sampling times were not matched between sustained-remission and progressing patients, and lymph node repertoires were not studied. Baseline clonality was found to be higher than that of age-matched healthy donors and was strongly correlated with circulating CD8+ T-cell counts. Public clonotypes were rare and either contracted or stayed stable during treatment, and the rise in clonality at ibrutinib response reflected the expansion of private clonotypes.

The CDR3 runs 12 residues from the cysteine to the phenylalanine. Just the 36-base CDR3 DNA is kept, in frame starting at base 1. Looking up the germline V gene yields CDR1 MNHEY and CDR2 SVGAGI. V loses 6 bases, J loses 4 bases, and the germline ends lie 6 bases apart. For TCR beta library preparation, approximately 2.2 micrograms of genomic DNA were isolated from cryopreserved PBMCs. High-throughput TCR beta sequencing was performed on longitudinal blood samples from CLL patients receiving ibrutinib monotherapy. The patients were enrolled in a single-center, open-label phase 2 trial of ibrutinib monotherapy. This clone was detected once. The specificity of this receptor is unknown. Qualities for individual bases were not recorded, and no much larger clone is one base off. The goal of deep resolution MiSeq sequencing was a depth between 1 in 1 million and 1 in 200,000 T cells, and coverage averaged 10x per clonotype. TCR beta libraries were generated with the immunoSEQ hsTCRB Kit. The published analysis was carried out like this. Data were analyzed with ImmunoSEQ Data Assistant and ImmunoSEQ Analyzer, with V, D and J genes assigned per IMGT definitions. Clonality was computed as one minus normalized Shannon entropy of productive rearrangement frequencies, ranging from 0 to 1. Only overrepresented clonotypes making up at least 0.05% of each patient's repertoire were included in the public clonotype analysis. Some 14 age-matched healthy donor repertoires from immuneACCESS served as clonality controls. TCRdb's version of the immuneACCESS table is confined to in-frame rearrangements and falls short of the full clone set. An unresolved V gene accounts for under half of the shortfall where checked; the remainder is of unknown origin. V, J and clone size are those of that table, while D and trimming were read from the DNA. This sample holds more than 300,000 clones; 70% to 80% were observed only once. The ten largest make up more than 6% of the sample.

The chain uses TRBV6-5 and TRBJ2-2, with TRBD2 as a weak D call on 5 bases. The origin of this receptor is a human donor with chronic lymphocytic leukemia. This specimen was PBMCs, taken before ibrutinib treatment. The base sequence is TGTGCCAGCAGCGGACTCACCGGGGAGCTGTTTTTT. The translation is CASSGLTGELFF.